These 10 T cell receptor beta chains were all obtained from the same sample, sequenced in a study of PD-1 blockade in mismatch repair-deficient tumors. TCRdb keeps only in-frame clones here, not all; method: immunoSEQ multiplex PCR. This sample has tens of thousands of clones, with approximately 81% found just once. This specimen was peripheral blood, taken 12 weeks after starting pembrolizumab. The receptors stem from an adult with mismatch repair-deficient cancer.

The table lists this clone with a few counts. The rearrangement joins TRBV29-1 to TRBJ1-4; 10 bases are a match to TRBD1. V trimming: 7 bases; J trimming: 7 bases; junction bases outside the gene matches: 6. Germline CDR1 is SQVTM and CDR2 is ANQGSEA. The CDR3 is 13 residues long. The CDR3 loop reads CSGRQGASEKLFF. CDR3 nucleotide sequence: TGCAGCGGGAGACAGGGGGCGAGTGAAAAACTGTTTTTT.

This chain links TRBV7-9 with TRBJ2-6, with D possibly TRBD1 on 5 matching bases. The CDR3 covers 15 residues. From germline, CDR1 is SEHNR and CDR2 FQNEAQ (reference sequence). V was clipped by 4 bases and J by 0 bases, with 7 bases between them. This CDR3 reads CASSSGYSGANVLTF. Here the CDR3 DNA reads TGTGCCAGCAGCTCAGGGTACTCTGGGGCCAACGTCCTGACTTTC.

V is TRBV11-2 and J is TRBJ1-2; TRBD1 matches 8 bases. Germline trimming cut 1 base from V and 4 bases from J; bases unmatched to any gene: 5. CDR1 and CDR2 from the germline V gene are SGHAT and FQNNGV. The CDR3 extends over 15 amino acids. The CDR3 protein is CASSLGTGRAYGYTF. CDR3 DNA: TGTGCCAGCAGCTTAGGGACAGGGAGGGCCTATGGCTACACCTTC.

The chain carries TRBV7-9 and TRBJ2-1; 13 bases are shared with TRBD2. Germline V gene data show CDR1 as SEHNR and CDR2 as FQNEAQ (reference sequence). There are 15 residues in the CDR3. The V and J ends lost 1 base and 6 bases, in that order; junction bases with no gene match: 0. The CDR3 DNA follows: TGTGCCAGCAGCTTAGGACTAGCGGGAGGCAATGAGCAGTTCTTC. Residues: CASSLGLAGGNEQFF.

The chain links TRBV7-9 to TRBJ2-7; TRBD2 matches 11 bases. Trimming took 5 bases from V and 3 from J; bases not matched to a gene: 12. CDR1 and CDR2 (germline): SEHNR, FQNEAQ (reference sequence). The CDR3 spans 17 residues. The CDR3 nucleotides are TGTGCCAGCAGCCTGGGGCGAGCCGGGACTAGCGGCTACGAGCAGTACTTC. This encodes CASSLGRAGTSGYEQYF.

To note about this clone: The same CDR3 is also encoded by other DNA sequences in this sample. J is TRBJ2-6 and V is TRBV5-4; no clear D gene. The CDR3 is 14 residues long. Germline V gene data show CDR1 as SGHNT and CDR2 as YYREEE (reference sequence). The V end lost 1 base, the J end lost 1 base, and 3 bases lay between the germline ends. This CDR3 reads CASSLFSGANVLTF. The CDR3 region has the DNA TGTGCCAGCAGCTTGTTTTCTGGGGCCAACGTCCTGACTTTC.

The chain uses TRBV30 and TRBJ1-5, with 8 nucleotides matching TRBD1. This CDR3 contains 16 residues. Trimming at V came to 1 base and at J to 3 bases, leaving 8 bases not matched to a gene. Germline CDR1 is GTSNPN and CDR2 is SVGIG (reference sequence). The CDR3: CAWSARTGSINQPQHF. Written as DNA, the CDR3 is TGTGCCTGGAGTGCACGGACAGGGTCCATCAATCAGCCCCAGCATTTT. Complete variable domain (other parts from reference TRBV30 and TRBJ1-5): SQTIHQWPATLVQPVGSPLSLECTVEGTSNPNLYWYRQAAGRGLQLLFYSVGIGQISSEVPQNLSASRPQDRQFILSSKKLLLSDSGFYLCAWSARTGSINQPQHFGDGTRLSIL.

The V call is TRBV6-1, the J call TRBJ2-5, with TRBD2 identical over 9 bases. V shed 6 bases and J 5 bases; nucleotides not matched to a gene: 7. This CDR3 region has 14 residues. Germline V gene lookup returns CDR1 MNHNS and CDR2 SASEGT. The CDR3 DNA is TGTGCCAGCAGCTGGCTAGCGGGAAAGGAGACCCAGTACTTC. It encodes CASSWLAGKETQYF.

V gene TRBV18 combines with J gene TRBJ2-7; either TRBD1 or TRBD2 may fit D (6 bases each). Trimming took 6 bases from V and 4 from J, leaving 25 bases between them. The CDR3 covers 17 residues. Germline lookup yields CDR1 KGHSH and CDR2 LQKENI. CDR3 sequence: CASSPRIKNREEYEQYF. The CDR3 DNA reads as TGTGCCAGCTCGCCTAGGATAAAGAACAGGGAGGAATACGAGCAGTACTTC.

The sample holds one count of this clone. The chain has TRBV6-5 and TRBJ1-4; D is perhaps TRBD1 (5 bases). The V gene's germline CDR1 is MNHEY and CDR2 SVGAGI. The CDR3 is made up of 13 amino acids. V was cut by 8 bases and J by 5 bases, with 12 bases left in between. In nucleotides, the CDR3 is TGTGCCAGCTCTGACAGACCGAATGAAAAACTGTTTTTT. As protein: CASSDRPNEKLFF.